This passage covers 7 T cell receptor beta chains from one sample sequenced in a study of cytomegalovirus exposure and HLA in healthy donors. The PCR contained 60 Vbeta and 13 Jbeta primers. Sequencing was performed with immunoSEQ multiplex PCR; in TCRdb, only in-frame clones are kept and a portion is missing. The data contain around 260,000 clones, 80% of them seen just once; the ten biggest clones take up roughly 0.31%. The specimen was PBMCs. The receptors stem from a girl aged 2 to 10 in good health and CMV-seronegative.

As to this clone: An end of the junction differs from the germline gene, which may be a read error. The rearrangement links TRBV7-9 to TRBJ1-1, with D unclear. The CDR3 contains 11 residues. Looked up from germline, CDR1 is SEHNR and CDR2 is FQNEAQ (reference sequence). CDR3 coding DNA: TGTTCCAGCAGCCCGAGTACTGAAGCTTTCTTT. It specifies CSSSPSTEAFF.

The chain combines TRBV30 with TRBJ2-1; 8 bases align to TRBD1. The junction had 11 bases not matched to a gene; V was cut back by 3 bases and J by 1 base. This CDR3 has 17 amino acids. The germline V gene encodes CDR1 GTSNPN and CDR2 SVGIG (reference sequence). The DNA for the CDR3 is TGTGCCTGGAGCGGGACAGGCAGGATGGGTTCCTACAATGAGCAGTTCTTC. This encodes CAWSGTGRMGSYNEQFF.

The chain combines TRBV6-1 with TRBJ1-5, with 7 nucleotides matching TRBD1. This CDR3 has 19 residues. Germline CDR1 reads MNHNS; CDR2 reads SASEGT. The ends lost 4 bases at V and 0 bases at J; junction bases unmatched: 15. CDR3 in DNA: TGTGCCAGCAGTGGCTTGGACAGGTGGGCGGACGGTAGCAATCAGCCCCAGCATTTT. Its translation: CASSGLDRWADGSNQPQHF.

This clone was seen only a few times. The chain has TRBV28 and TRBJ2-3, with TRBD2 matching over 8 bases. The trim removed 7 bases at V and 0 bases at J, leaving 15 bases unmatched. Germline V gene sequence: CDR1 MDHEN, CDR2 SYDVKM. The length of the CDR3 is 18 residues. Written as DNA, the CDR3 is TGTGCCAGCACCCCCAGGAGCGGGAGACGGTGTAGCACAGATACGCAGTATTTT. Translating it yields CASTPRSGRRCSTDTQYF.

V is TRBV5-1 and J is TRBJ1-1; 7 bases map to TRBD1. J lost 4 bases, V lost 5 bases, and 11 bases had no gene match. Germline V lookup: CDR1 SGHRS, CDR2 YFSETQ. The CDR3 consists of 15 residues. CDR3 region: CASSARQGQITEAFF. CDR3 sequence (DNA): TGCGCCAGCAGTGCCCGACAGGGCCAAATCACTGAAGCTTTCTTT.

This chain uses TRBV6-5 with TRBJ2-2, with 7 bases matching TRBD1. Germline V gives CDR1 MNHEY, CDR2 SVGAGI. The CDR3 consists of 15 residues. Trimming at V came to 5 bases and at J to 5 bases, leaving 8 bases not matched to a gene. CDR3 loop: CASSPGTEGTGELFF. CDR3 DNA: TGTGCCAGCAGTCCCGGGACAGAAGGGACCGGGGAGCTGTTTTTT.

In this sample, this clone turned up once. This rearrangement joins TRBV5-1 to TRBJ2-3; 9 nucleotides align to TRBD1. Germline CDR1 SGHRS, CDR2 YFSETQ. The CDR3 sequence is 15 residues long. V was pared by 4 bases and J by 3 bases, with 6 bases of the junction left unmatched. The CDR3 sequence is CASSGPGQGTDTQYF. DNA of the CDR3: TGCGCCAGCAGCGGTCCGGGACAGGGAACAGATACGCAGTATTTT.